A single sample gave rise to the 10 T cell receptor beta chains below, sequenced in a study of cytomegalovirus exposure and HLA in healthy donors (dated by TCRdb to about 2017). The library was obtained by the immunoSEQ multiplex PCR assay. In its TCRdb copy, this immuneACCESS table keeps in-frame sequences only and misses some clones. Where compared with another copy, unresolved V genes explain less than half of these, and the others have no known cause. The sample table contains 160,000 or so clones; only one count was recorded for around four fifths of them. Of the sample, 2% to 2.5% falls within the top ten clones. Material: PBMCs. All receptors come from a man aged 25 to 45 in good health and CMV-seropositive.

This rearrangement joins TRBV5-1 to TRBJ2-3, with TRBD2 matching 15 bases. CDR1 is SGHRS, CDR2 YFSETQ, per germline. Trimming removed 0 bases from V and 5 bases from J; junction bases left unmatched: 7. This CDR3 is 18 amino acids long. CDR3: CASSLGFGLAGGRDTQYF. The CDR3 DNA is TGCGCCAGCAGCTTGGGGTTCGGACTAGCGGGGGGGAGAGATACGCAGTATTTT.

This clone was seen once. This chain links TRBV28 with TRBJ2-1; D is perhaps TRBD2 (6 bases). V lost 6 bases, J lost 10 bases, and 16 bases lay in between. CDR1 is MDHEN and CDR2 is SYDVKM in the germline V gene. The CDR3 runs 13 residues. This CDR3 reads CASSFPEGTEQFF. The CDR3 DNA reads TGTGCCAGCAGCTTTCCGGAGGGAACAGAGCAGTTCTTC.

This clone appeared many times. The chain carries TRBV27 and TRBJ2-1; 9 bases fit TRBD2. Germline-derived CDR1 and CDR2 are MNHEY and SMNVEV (reference sequence). J lost 2 bases, V lost 6 bases, and 5 bases had no gene match. The CDR3 is 15 amino acids. The CDR3 DNA is TGTGCCAGCAGCGATAGCGGGGGTGCCTACAATGAGCAGTTCTTC. This encodes CASSDSGGAYNEQFF.

This chain joins TRBV6-5 and TRBJ2-2; D is uncertain. CDR1 is MNHEY, CDR2 SVGAGI, per germline. Trimming shortened V by 2 bases and J by 6 bases, and 13 bases separated the two germline ends. CDR3 length: 15 amino acids. CDR3 region: CASSYDAVWAGELFF. Written as DNA, the CDR3 is TGTGCCAGCAGTTACGACGCGGTTTGGGCCGGGGAGCTGTTTTTT.

This sequence joins TRBV9 and TRBJ2-1; 11 bases fit TRBD2. The germline CDR1 and CDR2 sequences are SGDLS and YYNGEE. With V trimmed by 3 bases and J by 7 bases, 6 bases remained unmatched. The length of the CDR3 is 15 residues. CDR3 DNA sequence: TGTGCCAGCAGCGCCGGACTAGCGGGTTGGAATGAGCAGTTCTTC. Amino acids: CASSAGLAGWNEQFF.

This clone has more than one count but fewer than ten. This chain connects TRBV4-1 to TRBJ1-1; D gene uncertain. V lost 1 base and J lost 0, with 9 bases in between. The CDR3 is 15 amino acids. Germline-derived CDR1 and CDR2 are MGHRA and YSYEKL. The CDR3 region is CASSQAVLVNTEAFF. CDR3 DNA: TGCGCCAGCAGCCAAGCGGTCCTAGTGAACACTGAAGCTTTCTTT.

The chain has TRBV6-6 and TRBJ2-5, with 8 nucleotides matching TRBD2. CDR3 length: 16 amino acids. V dropped 6 bases and J dropped 2; count of bases not matched to a gene: 11. Germline values: CDR1 MNHNY, CDR2 SVGAGI (reference sequence). CDR3 region: CASSYPRGGAQETQYF. For the CDR3, the DNA is TGTGCCAGCAGCTACCCTCGGGGGGGGGCACAAGAGACCCAGTACTTC.

The chain joins TRBV7-6 to TRBJ1-4; 8 nucleotides align to TRBD1. V was pared by 3 bases and J by 8 bases, with 5 bases of the junction left unmatched. There are 14 residues in the CDR3. Germline assignment: CDR1 SGHVS and CDR2 FNYEAQ. CDR3 nucleotide sequence: TGTGCCAGCAGCTTTTCAGGGGGCCGAGAAAAACTGTTTTTT. Protein: CASSFSGGREKLFF.

Written as DNA, the CDR3 is TGTGCCAGCAGCGTAGTCCAGGGGGCGGGCACCGGGGAGCTGTTTTTT. Protein sequence: CASSVVQGAGTGELFF. This chain joins TRBV9 and TRBJ2-2; 8 bases match TRBD1. Germline V gene sequence: CDR1 SGDLS, CDR2 YYNGEE. There are 16 residues in the CDR3. The ends lost 0 bases at V and 4 bases at J; junction bases unmatched: 5. Filled out from reference TRBV9 and TRBJ2-2, the complete variable domain reads DSGVTQTPKHLITATGQRVTLRCSPRSGDLSVYWYQQSLDQGLQFLIQYYNGEERAKGNILERFSAQQFPDLHSELNLSSLELGDSALYFCASSVVQGAGTGELFFGEGSRLTVL.

The gene calls are TRBV6-4 and TRBJ2-1; TRBD2 matches 13 bases. The germline V gene has CDR1 MRHNA and CDR2 SNTAGT. Trimming cost V 3 bases and J 9 bases; bases outside gene matches: 5. The CDR3 sequence is 15 residues long. The CDR3 DNA reads TGTGCCAGCAGTGAACGGACTAGCGGGGGTGGTGAGCAGTTCTTC. This sequence encodes CASSERTSGGGEQFF.